Reported below is one T cell receptor (beta chain). This sample stems from a study of blood T cell repertoires in COVID-19. Overall study context: Material from acute and convalescent COVID-19 was sourced from the United States, Italy and Spain.

Germline V gives CDR1 SGDLS, CDR2 YYNGEE. The CDR3 covers 15 residues. V was clipped by 0 bases and J by 6 bases, with 12 bases between them. Seattle's cohort entered during active infection and was followed longitudinally. Under the authors' procedure: The authors estimated nucleated cell counts from reference gene primer amplification. Profiling relied on immunoSEQ multiplex PCR, and the TCRdb table lists in-frame clones only, not all of them. V, J and clone size were drawn from that table, and D and trimming were deduced from the DNA. The table has approximately 75,000 clones, about 85% seen once. This rearrangement joins TRBV9 to TRBJ2-2; possibly TRBD1 for D (5 bases). The source of this sequence is a man aged 50 or older with COVID-19, enrolled during active disease. The sequenced sample consisted of peripheral blood. The CDR3 region is CASSVEGAGAGELFF. The CDR3 nucleotides read TGTGCCAGCAGCGTAGAAGGGGCTGGGGCCGGGGAGCTGTTTTTT. Looking up the rest from reference TRBV9 and TRBJ2-2 gives the full variable domain: DSGVTQTPKHLITATGQRVTLRCSPRSGDLSVYWYQQSLDQGLQFLIQYYNGEERAKGNILERFSAQQFPDLHSELNLSSLELGDSALYFCASSVEGAGAGELFFGEGSRLTVL.